These 28 T cell receptor beta chains were sequenced from one sample in a study of beta chain features in type 1 diabetes listed by TCRdb under 2018. Libraries were built with the immunoSEQ multiplex PCR assay. The High Capacity cDNA Reverse Transcription Kit was used to reverse transcribe all of the isolated RNA, meaning that expressed TCRB transcripts were what got sequenced. Drawn from immuneACCESS, this table holds only the in-frame rearrangements with V and J called that TCRdb kept. Clones are partly lost; checked studies trace under half to an unresolved V gene and leave the rest unexplained. Within this sample are over 40,000 clones, with around 50% of them counted one time only. Of the sample, about 2.1% falls within the top ten clones. Sequencing was carried out using Tregs from blood. This specimen's cell subset or site label, per the study, means: regulatory CD4+ T cells. The receptors originated from a young woman in good health.

The rearrangement links TRBV30 to TRBJ2-7; 7 bases are a match to TRBD2. Trimming removed 3 bases from V and 3 bases from J; junction bases left unmatched: 8. CDR1 and CDR2 from the germline V gene are GTSNPN and SVGIG (reference sequence). This CDR3 has 14 amino acids. CDR3 loop: CAWRAGTTFYEQYF. CDR3 coding DNA: TGTGCCTGGAGGGCCGGGACTACCTTCTACGAGCAGTACTTC.

The chain links TRBV30 to TRBJ2-7; TRBD2 aligns across 13 bases. The J segment lost 1 base and the V segment lost 0 bases, leaving 6 bases of the junction unmatched. CDR1 and CDR2 from the germline V gene are GTSNPN and SVGIG (reference sequence). CDR3 length: 17 residues. CDR3 protein: CAWSVTGLAGTSYEQYF. CDR3 bases: TGTGCCTGGAGTGTGACGGGACTAGCGGGAACATCCTACGAGCAGTACTTC.

This clone was seen a handful of times. CDR3: CSVDSAGPLYNEQFF. The CDR3 DNA follows: TGCAGCGTTGACTCAGCGGGACCCCTTTACAATGAGCAGTTCTTC. The rearrangement links TRBV29-1 to TRBJ2-1; 7 bases fit TRBD2. CDR1 is SQVTM and CDR2 is ANQGSEA in the germline V gene. J lost 4 bases, V lost 3 bases, and 9 bases had no gene match. The CDR3 consists of 15 residues.

The V gene is TRBV30, the J gene TRBJ2-7, with a weak D call TRBD2 (5 bases). Trimming took off 5 bases at V and 0 bases at J, with 14 bases between the two ends. This CDR3 is 14 amino acids long. In germline, CDR1 is GTSNPN, CDR2 SVGIG (reference sequence). The DNA of the CDR3 is TGTGCCTGGCGGGGTACGCTAGGCTCCTACGAGCAGTACTTC. Amino acids: CAWRGTLGSYEQYF.

The rearrangement links TRBV18 to TRBJ1-2; D unclear. CDR1 and CDR2 from the germline V gene are KGHSH and LQKENI. V was trimmed by 3 bases and J by 1 base, leaving 9 bases between them. The CDR3 covers 14 residues. The CDR3 DNA is TGTGCCAGCTCACCCCCTCCGGTTAACTATGGCTACACCTTC. It specifies CASSPPPVNYGYTF.

The chain uses TRBV13 and TRBJ2-1; 8 bases are shared with TRBD1. Unmatched junction bases numbered 9, after V lost 3 bases and J lost 5 bases. Germline lookup yields CDR1 PRHDT and CDR2 FYEKMQ (reference sequence). The CDR3 covers 16 residues. CDR3 loop: CASSFRTGRDHNEQFF. CDR3 DNA sequence: TGTGCCAGCAGCTTCCGGACAGGGAGAGATCACAATGAGCAGTTCTTC.

J is TRBJ2-7 and V is TRBV27; TRBD1 is a possible D gene (5 bases). The germline CDR1 and CDR2 sequences are MNHEY and SMNVEV (reference sequence). V dropped 5 bases and J dropped 1 base, with 12 bases sitting between them. The CDR3 loop spans 14 amino acids. Here the CDR3 reads CASSVSRESYEQYF. The CDR3 DNA follows: TGTGCCAGCAGTGTCTCCAGGGAATCCTACGAGCAGTACTTC.

The chain recombines TRBV18 with TRBJ2-7; no clear D gene. Trimming removed 2 bases at V and 5 bases at J, with 16 bases between. Per germline, CDR1 KGHSH and CDR2 LQKENI. The length of the CDR3 is 15 residues. The CDR3 DNA reads as TGTGCCAGCTCACCAATCGCGCACGGTCTTGACGAGCAGTACTTC. Amino acids: CASSPIAHGLDEQYF.

This chain links TRBV5-4 with TRBJ2-5; D may be TRBD1 (6 bases). The germline CDR1 and CDR2 sequences are SGHNT and YYREEE (reference sequence). With 4 bases removed from V and 2 bases from J, the gap between germline ends came to 9 bases. This CDR3 is built from 13 residues. This CDR3 is CASSQGQQETQYF. CDR3 coding DNA: TGTGCCAGCAGCCAAGGACAGCAAGAGACCCAGTACTTC. The full variable domain, with the rest looked up from reference TRBV5-4 and TRBJ2-5, is ETGVTQSPTHLIKTRGQQVTLRCSSQSGHNTVSWYQQALGQGPQFIFQYYREEENGRGNFPPRFSGLQFPNYSSELNVNALELDDSALYLCASSQGQQETQYFGPGTRLLVL.

The CDR3 loop is CASSIGSSGSYNEQFF. In nucleotides, the CDR3 is TGTGCCAGCAGTATTGGCTCTAGCGGCTCCTACAATGAGCAGTTCTTC. V gene TRBV28 combines with J gene TRBJ2-1, with TRBD2 identical over 7 bases. Looked up from germline, CDR1 is MDHEN and CDR2 is SYDVKM. CDR3 length equals 16 residues. Unmatched junction bases numbered 7, after V lost 5 bases and J lost 0 bases.

The rearrangement uses TRBV10-2 and TRBJ2-2; weak D call: TRBD1 (5 bases). This CDR3 comprises 14 residues. From germline, CDR1 is WSHSY and CDR2 SAAADI. V shed 7 bases and J shed 0 bases, with 9 bases lying between them. The CDR3 loop reads CASNPQANTGELFF. CDR3 nucleotide sequence: TGCGCCAGCAACCCACAGGCGAACACCGGGGAGCTGTTTTTT.

The chain is built from TRBV6-5 and TRBJ1-1; D may be TRBD1 (6 bases). The germline V and J ends were trimmed by 0 bases and 8 bases, with 13 bases remaining between them. The CDR3 totals 14 residues. The germline gives CDR1 MNHEY, CDR2 SVGAGI. The CDR3 bases are TGTGCCAGCAGTTACTCGGAACAGGGTCGGGAAGCTTTCTTT. Translating it yields CASSYSEQGREAFF.

The genes are TRBV5-1 and TRBJ1-1; D gene uncertain. The germline V gene has CDR1 SGHRS and CDR2 YFSETQ. The CDR3 runs to 13 residues. V gave up 3 bases and J gave up 1 base, with 7 bases separating them. The DNA of the CDR3 is TGCGCCAGCAGCTCCGCGGGGAACACTGAAGCTTTCTTT. Its protein is CASSSAGNTEAFF.

The chain links TRBV28 to TRBJ1-2; D is perhaps TRBD1 (6 bases). The CDR3 loop spans 14 amino acids. Germline V gene lookup returns CDR1 MDHEN and CDR2 SYDVKM. Trimming cost V 2 bases and J 3 bases, with 10 bases left between them. CDR3: CASSLPGTYYGYTF. The CDR3, as DNA: TGTGCCAGCAGTTTACCCGGGACATACTATGGCTACACCTTC.

The V and J genes are TRBV6-5 and TRBJ1-2; TRBD1 agrees at 11 bases. V lost 6 bases, J lost 1 base, and 4 bases stayed unmatched. There are 15 residues in the CDR3. The germline CDR1 and CDR2 sequences are MNHEY and SVGAGI. The CDR3, as DNA: TGTGCCAGCAGAGGGACAGGGGGTATTAACTATGGCTACACCTTC. Protein product: CASRGTGGINYGYTF.

The chain employs TRBV5-6 and TRBJ2-7; 7 nucleotides match TRBD2. Germline values: CDR1 SGHDT, CDR2 YYEEEE. The CDR3 runs 15 residues. Losses at the gene ends were 2 bases for V and 2 bases for J; bases not matched to a gene: 7. CDR3 protein: CASSFMASGPYEQYF. The CDR3 DNA reads TGTGCCAGCAGCTTTATGGCTAGCGGACCCTACGAGCAGTACTTC.

The chain has TRBV18 and TRBJ1-5; D not certain. Germline-derived CDR1 and CDR2 are KGHSH and LQKENI. Trimming removed 3 bases from V and 2 bases from J, with 11 bases in between. The CDR3 has 15 amino acids. The CDR3: CASSPAGRGNQPQHF. The CDR3 DNA is TGTGCCAGCTCACCTGCGGGCCGCGGCAATCAGCCCCAGCATTTT.

The chain employs TRBV5-6 and TRBJ2-4, with 7 bases identical to TRBD2. This CDR3 has 13 residues. V lost 4 bases and J lost 5; bases outside the gene matches: 3. CDR1 SGHDT and CDR2 YYEEEE come from the germline V gene. The CDR3 region has the DNA TGTGCCAGCAGCAGAGCGGGACAAAACATTCAGTACTTC. This sequence encodes CASSRAGQNIQYF.

The gene calls are TRBV5-1 and TRBJ2-5; the match to TRBD2 covers 8 bases. The end of the DNA fits TRBJ2-7 better, so the J call may be wrong. The CDR3 covers 15 residues. Germline V gives CDR1 SGHRS, CDR2 YFSETQ. As DNA, the CDR3 is TGCGCCAGCAGCCCAAGGGCGGGAGGCCCCTACGAGCAGTACTTC. Translating it yields CASSPRAGGPYEQYF.

The chain combines TRBV27 with TRBJ1-6; D gene uncertain. Germline CDR1 is MNHEY and CDR2 is SMNVEV (reference sequence). The V end was cut by 6 bases, the J end by 5 bases, with 17 bases between. CDR3 size: 16 residues. Here the CDR3 DNA reads TGTGCCAGCAGGAGGGCCGTGGCAGACCATAATTCACCCCTCCACTTT. This codes for CASRRAVADHNSPLHF.

The gene calls are TRBV11-2 and TRBJ2-1; no firm D call. The CDR3 extends over 12 amino acids. V was clipped by 3 bases and J by 7 bases, with 7 bases between them. CDR1 and CDR2 (germline): SGHAT, FQNNGV. CDR3: CASSFSVNEQFF. In nucleotides, the CDR3 is TGTGCCAGCAGCTTCTCGGTTAATGAGCAGTTCTTC.

This sequence joins TRBV4-2 and TRBJ2-1; 8 bases match TRBD2. This CDR3 is 16 amino acids long. The germline V gene has CDR1 LGHNA and CDR2 YNFKEQ. The trim removed 4 bases at V and 6 bases at J, leaving 11 bases unmatched. The CDR3 coding sequence is TGTGCCAGCAGCCCGATCCCTAGCGGGTTCCTCAATGAGCAGTTCTTC. Translating gives CASSPIPSGFLNEQFF.

This chain connects TRBV6-5 to TRBJ1-1; no clear D gene. Trimming took 2 bases from V and 2 from J, leaving 12 bases between them. This CDR3 is built from 15 residues. Per the germline V gene, CDR1 is MNHEY and CDR2 is SVGAGI. CDR3 DNA: TGTGCCAGCAGTTACGTTGGCGGAGAAAACACTGAAGCTTTCTTT. Translation: CASSYVGGENTEAFF.

This clone was observed a few times. The rearrangement joins TRBV5-1 to TRBJ2-3; a possible D gene is TRBD2 (5 bases). The CDR3 runs to 16 residues. The germline V gene encodes CDR1 SGHRS and CDR2 YFSETQ. Trimming pared 0 bases from V and 6 bases from J, leaving 17 bases between. CDR3 in amino acids: CASSLEPTMGADTQYF. DNA for the CDR3: TGCGCCAGCAGCTTGGAGCCTACTATGGGAGCGGATACGCAGTATTTT.

The V call is TRBV14, the J call TRBJ2-7; 11 positions match TRBD2. The V gene's germline CDR1 is SGHDN and CDR2 FVKESK. After removal of 5 bases from V and 6 bases from J, the junction contained 18 bases not matched to a gene. The CDR3 spans 18 residues. The DNA for the CDR3 is TGTGCCAGCAGCAAAGCTCGTTTGACTAGCGGGACAGGTAGCGAGCAGTACTTC. Residues: CASSKARLTSGTGSEQYF. The whole variable domain, filled in from reference TRBV14 and TRBJ2-7, reads EAGVTQFPSHSVIEKGQTVTLRCDPISGHDNLYWYRRVMGKEIKFLLHFVKESKQDESGMPNNRFLAERTGGTYSTLKVQPAELEDSGVYFCASSKARLTSGTGSEQYFGPGTRLTVT.

This clone was seen more than once but under ten times. The J gene is TRBJ2-5, the V gene TRBV28; D gene unclear. Trimming cost V 3 bases and J 5 bases, with 16 bases left between them. Germline lookup yields CDR1 MDHEN and CDR2 SYDVKM. The CDR3 runs 15 residues. The CDR3 region has the DNA TGTGCCAGCAGTTTGGCCCGGGTAAGGAAGGAGACCCAGTACTTC. Translating it yields CASSLARVRKETQYF.

The rearrangement uses TRBV6-6 and TRBJ1-5; D perhaps matches TRBD1 (5 bases). CDR1 MNHNY and CDR2 SVGAGI come from the germline V gene (reference sequence). The CDR3 runs 15 residues. The germline V and J ends were trimmed by 5 bases and 4 bases, with 15 bases remaining between them. CDR3 loop: CASSPGGESNQPQHF. CDR3 in DNA: TGTGCCAGCAGTCCTGGAGGGGAAAGTAATCAGCCCCAGCATTTT.

This clone was detected a few times. The rearrangement uses TRBV27 and TRBJ2-5; D may be TRBD2 (5 bases). With 6 bases removed from V and 7 bases from J, the gap between germline ends came to 12 bases. Germline CDR1 is MNHEY and CDR2 is SMNVEV (reference sequence). This CDR3 spans 12 amino acids. CDR3 amino acids: CASSLNGGTQYF. CDR3 sequence (DNA): TGTGCCAGCAGCCTGAATGGAGGGACCCAGTACTTC.